This T cell receptor beta chain was recovered during a study of T cell repertoires in cytomegalovirus infection. About the research overall: Public TCR beta signatures were indicative of both CMV infection and a matching HLA type.

Only a few counts were recorded for this clonotype. Its specificity is not known. Whole-study results and caveats: Dominating the ex vivo response were TCR beta clonotypes that were CMV-specific and HLA-C-restricted. Identification of carriers of CMV plus the relevant HLA was performed using cumulative public TCR beta family frequency.

TCRdb reprocessed the reads via MiXCR and lists one record per CDR3 protein. The sample carries 250,000 or so distinct CDR3 sequences, about 17% recorded once. J gave up 8 bases and V 3 bases, and 5 bases lay outside the gene matches. The CDR3 totals 15 residues. The sequencing sample was made of CD8+ T cells from PBMCs. The chain couples TRBV12-3 or TRBV12-4 to TRBJ2-1, with 12 bases lining up with TRBD2. This sequence was found in a human donor in good health (CMV status not recorded). Some clones in this sample may be carry-over from other donors' samples. This CDR3 reads CASSFSLAGGYEQFF. CDR3 in DNA: TGTGCCAGCAGTTTTTCTCTAGCGGGGGGGTATGAGCAGTTCTTC.